The 8 T cell receptor beta chains in this list originate from one sample, sequenced in a study of shared clonotypes between healthy human individuals. Measured with immunoSEQ multiplex PCR; TCRdb has only the in-frame clones, and not every one. The table lists some 2,000,000 clones, about 95% of them singletons, with 0.9% to 1.4% in the top ten. Naive CD8 cells lacked CD45RO, underwent positive selection for CCR7 and left out terminally differentiated effector memory CD45RA+ cells. The sample comprised naive CD8+ T cells sorted from blood. The receptor source for this set is a man between 18 and 35 years old in good health.

The chain carries TRBV6-5 and TRBJ1-2; a possible D gene is TRBD1 (5 bases). This CDR3 has 12 residues. Trimming shortened V by 2 bases and J by 8 bases, and 9 bases separated the two germline ends. CDR1 is MNHEY, CDR2 SVGAGI, per germline. In DNA form, the CDR3 reads TGTGCCAGCAGTTACGGGGGAAAGGGCTACACCTTC. Translated, it gives CASSYGGKGYTF.

The V gene is TRBV13, the J gene TRBJ1-4; unclear D gene. CDR1 PRHDT and CDR2 FYEKMQ come from the germline V gene (reference sequence). This CDR3 spans 15 amino acids. V was cut by 0 bases and J by 4 bases, with 9 bases left in between. CDR3 sequence (DNA): TGTGCCAGCAGCTTAGGCGGCGGACTTAATGAAAAACTGTTTTTT. Its translation: CASSLGGGLNEKLFF.

This chain joins TRBV19 and TRBJ1-2; TRBD1 matches 7 bases. Germline loops: CDR1 LNHDA, CDR2 SQIVND (reference sequence). This CDR3 has 13 residues. V shed 8 bases, J shed 1 base, and the junction held 4 bases outside the gene matches. In nucleotides, the CDR3 is TGTGCCAGTTTCCGGGACAGTAACTATGGCTACACCTTC. Protein: CASFRDSNYGYTF.

The count of this clone is one. The gene calls are TRBV30 and TRBJ2-3; D possibly corresponds to TRBD2 (6 bases). The CDR3 contains 12 residues. Trimming left V 5 bases short and J 2 bases short, with 8 bases between. Germline lookup yields CDR1 GTSNPN and CDR2 SVGIG (reference sequence). The CDR3 coding sequence is TGTGCCTGGGGGGACTTCACAGATACGCAGTATTTT. Amino acids: CAWGDFTDTQYF.

This chain uses TRBV5-4 with TRBJ2-3, with D unresolved. The CDR3 spans 13 residues. V was trimmed by 1 base and J by 6 bases, leaving 9 bases between them. Germline V CDR1 and CDR2: SGHNT, YYREEE (reference sequence). The CDR3 protein is CASSLWPADTQYF. The CDR3 DNA is TGTGCCAGCAGCTTGTGGCCCGCCGATACGCAGTATTTT.

V usage is TRBV4-1 and J usage is TRBJ2-7, with 7 bases identical to TRBD2. The trim removed 1 base at V and 4 bases at J, leaving 10 bases unmatched. The CDR3 extends over 16 amino acids. CDR1 is MGHRA and CDR2 is YSYEKL in the germline V gene. The CDR3 loop is CASSQASGESLYEQYF. CDR3 bases: TGCGCCAGCAGCCAAGCCAGCGGGGAGTCGTTATACGAGCAGTACTTC.

About this clone itself: Other nucleotide sequences from this sample produce the same CDR3. This chain connects TRBV9 to TRBJ2-1; 11 bases agree with TRBD2. Germline CDR1 and CDR2: SGDLS and YYNGEE. The CDR3 has 15 amino acids. The junction had 0 bases not matched to a gene; V was cut back by 4 bases and J by 0 bases. The CDR3 spells CASSTSGSSYNEQFF. The CDR3 bases are TGTGCCAGCAGCACTAGCGGGAGCTCCTACAATGAGCAGTTCTTC.

The gene calls are TRBV7-9 and TRBJ1-4, with unresolved D. Per germline, CDR1 SEHNR and CDR2 FQNEAQ (reference sequence). The CDR3 runs to 15 residues. Trimming stripped 1 base from V and 8 bases from J, with 14 bases between. The CDR3 sequence is CASSLGLGVNEKLFF. For the CDR3, the DNA is TGTGCCAGCAGCTTAGGCTTGGGCGTCAACGAAAAACTGTTTTTT.